This T cell receptor (beta chain) was identified during a study of beta chain features in type 1 diabetes. Every bit of the isolated RNA underwent reverse transcription, so sequencing read expressed TCRB transcripts. Only in-frame clones appear in the TCRdb table, and some are missing; sequencing was by immunoSEQ multiplex PCR. The table records more than 300,000 clones, 6.5% to 10% of them present only once. This CDR3 spans 16 amino acids. V shed 1 base and J 0 bases; nucleotides not matched to a gene: 3. CDR1 is SEHNR, CDR2 FQNEAQ, per germline (reference sequence). Researchers reported sorting CD4+ naive, central memory, regulatory and stem cell-like memory cells via CD45RO/CCR7/CD25/CD127/CD95/CD27. This clone was seen a handful of times.

The TCR originated in a woman in her late teens or twenties in good health. Sequencing was performed on central memory CD4+ T cells from blood. V usage is TRBV7-9 and J usage is TRBJ2-1, with 7 bases identical to TRBD2. DNA for the CDR3: TGTGCCAGCAGCTTAGTTCTAGCGGACTCCTACAATGAGCAGTTCTTC. Its protein product is CASSLVLADSYNEQFF.